Below, one T cell receptor beta chain is given with its context. Its antigen is unidentified. One junction end does not reproduce the germline sequence, and a read error may be involved. From the reads, TCRdb called clonotypes with MiXCR, one entry per CDR3 protein. The sample has about 920,000 distinct CDR3 sequences, about 33% seen once. This sample was included in a study of T cell repertoires in cytomegalovirus infection. The germline gives CDR1 SEHNR, CDR2 FQNEAQ (reference sequence). This CDR3 contains 16 residues. Study observations and caveats: Individuals carrying CMV plus the relevant HLA were identified by cumulative frequency of public TCR beta families.

This clonotype originated in a human donor in good health (CMV status not recorded). Some clones in this sample may be carry-over from other donors' samples. This chain joins TRBV7-9 and TRBJ1-2; 9 nucleotides match TRBD1. The sample in question was cultured CD8+ T cells from PBMCs, obtained from culture after CMV antigen stimulation. The CDR3 loop reads CASSLAGGDRDYGYTF. CDR3 nucleotides: TGTGCCAGCAGCCTAGCTGGCGGGGACAGGGACTATGGCTACACCTTC. The whole variable domain, remainder taken from reference TRBV7-9 and TRBJ1-2, is DTGVSQNPRHKITKRGQNVTFRCDPISEHNRLYWYRQTLGQGPEFLTYFQNEAQLEKSRLLSDRFSAERPKGSFSTLEIQRTEQGDSAMYLCASSLAGGDRDYGYTFGSGTRLTVV.